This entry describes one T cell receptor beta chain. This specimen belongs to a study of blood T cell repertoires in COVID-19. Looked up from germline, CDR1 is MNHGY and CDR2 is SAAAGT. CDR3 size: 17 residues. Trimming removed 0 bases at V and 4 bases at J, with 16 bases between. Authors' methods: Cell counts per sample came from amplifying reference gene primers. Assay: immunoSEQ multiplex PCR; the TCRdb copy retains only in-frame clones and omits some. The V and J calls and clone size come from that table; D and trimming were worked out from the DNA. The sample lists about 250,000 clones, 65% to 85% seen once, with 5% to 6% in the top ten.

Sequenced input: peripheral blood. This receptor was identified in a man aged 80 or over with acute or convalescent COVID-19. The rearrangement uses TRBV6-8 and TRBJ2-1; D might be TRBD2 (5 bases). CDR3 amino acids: CASSYSTPRDSYNEQFF. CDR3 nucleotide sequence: TGTGCCAGCAGTTACTCGACCCCGAGGGATTCTTACAATGAGCAGTTCTTC.